Listed below are T cell receptor beta chains from one sample, sequenced in a study of beta chain features in type 1 diabetes. Sequenced by immunoSEQ multiplex PCR; TCRdb stores in-frame clones only, minus some. In the table there are a few hundred thousand clones, around 15% of which are singletons. Material: naive CD4+ T cells from blood. The receptors stem from a man aged 30-40 years with type 1 diabetes. The CDR3 runs from the conserved cysteine through the conserved F or W. D genes are given only for firm matches. Size is omitted from some rows. Given values are once, few, many or a class for expanded clones.

cdr3_nt	cdr3_aa	clone_size	j_call	v_call	d_call
TGCAGCGTTGAAACGGGAAGCACAGATACGCAGTATTTT	CSVETGSTDTQYF	few	TRBJ2-3	TRBV29-1	-
TGCGCCAGCAGCCCCCGGGACAGAATGGGGACTGAAGCTTTCTTT	CASSPRDRMGTEAFF	few	TRBJ1-1	TRBV5-1	TRBD1
TGTGCCAGCAGTTTATCCTATCTCCTGCATGAGCAGTTCTTC	CASSLSYLLHEQFF	few	TRBJ2-1	TRBV28	-
TGTGCCAGCAGTTCACAGGGTCATCAGCCCCAGCATTTT	CASSSQGHQPQHF	-	TRBJ1-5	TRBV6-5	-
TGCGCCAGCCAGCAAAGCGGATTCGAGCAGTTCTTC	CASQQSGFEQFF	-	TRBJ2-1	TRBV5-1	-
TGTGCCAGCAGTTTGGGCGGGTATGGCTACACCTTC	CASSLGGYGYTF	-	TRBJ1-2	TRBV28	-
TGCGCCAGCAGCTTGGTTGTGACTAGCGACACCGGGGAGCTGTTTTTT	CASSLVVTSDTGELFF	few	TRBJ2-2	TRBV5-1	TRBD2
TGTGCCAGCTCACTCACAGGGGATGGCTACACCTTC	CASSLTGDGYTF	few	TRBJ1-2	TRBV18	TRBD1
TGTGCCAGTAGCCTACTAGCGGGAGCAGATACGCAGTATTTT	CASSLLAGADTQYF	few	TRBJ2-3	TRBV19	TRBD2
TGTGCCAGTAGTTCGCTAGCGGGATTTGAGACCCAGTACTTC	CASSSLAGFETQYF	-	TRBJ2-5	TRBV19	TRBD2
TGTGCCACCGCAACAGGAGCCTACGAGCAGTACTTC	CATATGAYEQYF	-	TRBJ2-7	TRBV10-3	-
TGTGCCAGCTCACCCGGGGGGGGGAATGAGCAGTTCTTC	CASSPGGGNEQFF	-	TRBJ2-1	TRBV18	TRBD2
TGTGCCAGCAGGGGAGGGGAAGAGACCCAGTACTTC	CASRGGEETQYF	-	TRBJ2-5	TRBV28	TRBD2
TGTGCCAGCGATCGCGGAGCGGGACAGCCCCAGCATTTT	CASDRGAGQPQHF	few	TRBJ1-5	TRBV2	-
TGTGCCAGTAGTGAAGGTCCCCGGGCCTACGAGCAGTACTTC	CASSEGPRAYEQYF	few	TRBJ2-7	TRBV19	-
TGTGCCAGCAACAGGGGCCTTAATCAGCCCCAGCATTTT	CASNRGLNQPQHF	few	TRBJ1-5	TRBV19	TRBD1
TGCAGCGCTACTACCCTAACAGGGAAGGAGCAGTACTTC	CSATTLTGKEQYF	few	TRBJ2-7	TRBV29-1	-
TGTGCCAGCAGCTCACCGGGGAACACCGGGGAGCTGTTTTTT	CASSSPGNTGELFF	-	TRBJ2-2	TRBV9	-
TGCAGCGCCTCGGTCGGGGGTGGATCAGATACGCAGTATTTT	CSASVGGGSDTQYF	-	TRBJ2-3	TRBV29-1	-
TGCGCCAGCTCCCGGGACTCCGCTACCTACGAGCAGTACTTC	CASSRDSATYEQYF	few	TRBJ2-7	TRBV5-1	-
TGTGCCAGCAGTTATAGCTCTGGGGCCAACGTCCTGACTTTC	CASSYSSGANVLTF	few	TRBJ2-6	TRBV6-6	-
TGCAGCGTTGAGCCGGGGACAGATACGCAGTATTTT	CSVEPGTDTQYF	few	TRBJ2-3	TRBV29-1	-
TGTGCCAGCAGCTCAATGGGGCACACTGAAGCTTTCTTT	CASSSMGHTEAFF	-	TRBJ1-1	TRBV7-2	-
TGTGCCAGCAGCCCCAGAGCGACTGACTACGAGCAGTACTTC	CASSPRATDYEQYF	few	TRBJ2-7	TRBV7-2	-
TGTGCCAGCAGCGTGGACGGCATTACTCGGGGCACAGATACGCAGTATTTT	CASSVDGITRGTDTQYF	few	TRBJ2-3	TRBV5-4	-
TGTGCCGCCCAATTTCCCGGAGGCTATGGCTACACCTTC	CAAQFPGGYGYTF	-	TRBJ1-2	TRBV28	-
TGTGCCAGCAGCTTAGTAGGCCGGGACTATGGCTACACCTTC	CASSLVGRDYGYTF	-	TRBJ1-2	TRBV5-4	-
TGCGCCAGCAGCCAAGGCCAAGCGGGAGTTTACGAGCAGTACTTC	CASSQGQAGVYEQYF	few	TRBJ2-7	TRBV4-3	TRBD2
TGCGCCAGCAGCTCCGGGACAGAAGAGACCCAGTACTTC	CASSSGTEETQYF	-	TRBJ2-5	TRBV5-1	TRBD1
TGTGCCAGCAGCTTAAGTCGGGGTGGTCGTAGTGAAGCTTTCTTT	CASSLSRGGRSEAFF	-	TRBJ1-1	TRBV7-9	-
TGTGCCAGCAGCTTGGTAGCGGGGAGCACAGATACGCAGTATTTT	CASSLVAGSTDTQYF	-	TRBJ2-3	TRBV5-4	TRBD2
TGTGCCAGCAGCTTAGACTTGCGGCAGCCCCAGCATTTT	CASSLDLRQPQHF	few	TRBJ1-5	TRBV7-6	-
TGTGCCAGCAGCGTAGCTCCGGGAGTAGGTGATGAGCAGTTCTTC	CASSVAPGVGDEQFF	few	TRBJ2-1	TRBV9	-
TGTGCCAGCAGTTACTCTGTAGGGGGTTCCTATGGCTACACCTTC	CASSYSVGGSYGYTF	-	TRBJ1-2	TRBV6-5	-
TGTGCCAGCAGTGATGACAGATCAAACATTCAGTACTTC	CASSDDRSNIQYF	-	TRBJ2-4	TRBV25-1	-
TGTGCCAGCTCACCACGACTAGCGGGCAAAGAGACCCAGTACTTC	CASSPRLAGKETQYF	-	TRBJ2-5	TRBV18	TRBD2
TGTGCCAGCAGCCAAGGGGGGACTAGCGGTTCCCGGCAGGAGACCCAGTACTTC	CASSQGGTSGSRQETQYF	few	TRBJ2-5	TRBV4-2	TRBD2
TGTGCCAGCAGCTTAGGAGTTGGGGCGCCCCAGCATTTT	CASSLGVGAPQHF	few	TRBJ1-5	TRBV7-9	-
TGTGCCAGCAGCCCGGGACAGGGGGCAGATGAGCAGTTCTTC	CASSPGQGADEQFF	few	TRBJ2-1	TRBV5-8	TRBD1
TGTGCCAGCAGTACTCCCGAAGAGACCCAGTACTTC	CASSTPEETQYF	few	TRBJ2-5	TRBV28	-
TGTGCCAGCAGCCCAATTAGGGGCGACGAGCAGTACTTC	CASSPIRGDEQYF	-	TRBJ2-7	TRBV11-2	-
TGTGCCAGCAGTCACCTCGACAGGCGAAACACCGGGGAGCTGTTTTTT	CASSHLDRRNTGELFF	-	TRBJ2-2	TRBV5-4	-
TGTGCCAGCAAACTAGACCGGAACTACAATGAGCAGTTCTTC	CASKLDRNYNEQFF	few	TRBJ2-1	TRBV5-4	-
TGCAGCGTTGATGAGGGCTGGACTGAAGCTTTCTTT	CSVDEGWTEAFF	few	TRBJ1-1	TRBV29-1	-
TGTGCCAGCAGGCGTCCACTTGATCGAGCCTACTATGGCTACACCTTC	CASRRPLDRAYYGYTF	-	TRBJ1-2	TRBV6-6	-
TGTGCCAGCTCCCAAACTAGCGGCAGATACAATGAGCAGTTCTTC	CASSQTSGRYNEQFF	-	TRBJ2-1	TRBV18	TRBD2
TGCGCCAGCAAACAGGACCAAGAGACCCAGTACTTC	CASKQDQETQYF	few	TRBJ2-5	TRBV5-1	-
TGTGCCAGCTCACCGCAGGGGGTCTACGAGCAGTACTTC	CASSPQGVYEQYF	-	TRBJ2-7	TRBV18	TRBD1
TGTGCCAGCTCACCAGATATGGCAGGCCTTAATGAAAAACTGTTTTTT	CASSPDMAGLNEKLFF	-	TRBJ1-4	TRBV18	-
TGTGCCAGCAGTCCTCCGGGACAGGGTAGTTCGGGGGAGCTGTTTTTT	CASSPPGQGSSGELFF	-	TRBJ2-2	TRBV25-1	TRBD1